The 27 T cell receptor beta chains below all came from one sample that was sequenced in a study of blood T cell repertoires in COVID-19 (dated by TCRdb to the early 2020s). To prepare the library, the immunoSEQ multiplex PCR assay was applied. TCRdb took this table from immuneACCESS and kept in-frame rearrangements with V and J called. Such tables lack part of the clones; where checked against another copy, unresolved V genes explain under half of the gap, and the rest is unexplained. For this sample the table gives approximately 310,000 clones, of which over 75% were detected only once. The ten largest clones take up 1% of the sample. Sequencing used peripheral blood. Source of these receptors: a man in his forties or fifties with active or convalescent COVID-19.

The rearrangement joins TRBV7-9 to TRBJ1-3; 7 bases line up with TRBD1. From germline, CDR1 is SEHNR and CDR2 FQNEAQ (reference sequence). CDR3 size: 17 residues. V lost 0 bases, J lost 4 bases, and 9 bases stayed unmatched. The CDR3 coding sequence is TGTGCCAGCAGCTTAGCCCTGGGACAGAGAGAAGGAAACACCATATATTTT. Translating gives CASSLALGQREGNTIYF. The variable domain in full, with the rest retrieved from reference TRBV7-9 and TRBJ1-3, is DTGVSQNPRHKITKRGQNVTFRCDPISEHNRLYWYRQTLGQGPEFLTYFQNEAQLEKSRLLSDRFSAERPKGSFSTLEIQRTEQGDSAMYLCASSLALGQREGNTIYFGEGSWLTVV.

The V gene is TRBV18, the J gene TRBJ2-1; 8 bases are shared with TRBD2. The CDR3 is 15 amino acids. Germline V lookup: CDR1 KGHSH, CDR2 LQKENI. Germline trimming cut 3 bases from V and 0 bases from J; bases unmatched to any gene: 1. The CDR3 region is CASSPLAGSYNEQFF. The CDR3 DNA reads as TGTGCCAGCTCACCCCTAGCGGGCTCCTACAATGAGCAGTTCTTC. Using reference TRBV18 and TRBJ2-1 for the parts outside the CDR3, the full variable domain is NAGVMQNPRHLVRRRGQEARLRCSPMKGHSHVYWYRQLPEEGLKFMVYLQKENIIDESGMPKERFSAEFPKEGPSILRIQQVVRGDSAAYFCASSPLAGSYNEQFFGPGTRLTVL.

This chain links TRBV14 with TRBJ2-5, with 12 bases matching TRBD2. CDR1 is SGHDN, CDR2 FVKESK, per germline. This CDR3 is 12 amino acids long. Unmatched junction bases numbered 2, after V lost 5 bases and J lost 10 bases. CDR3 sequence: CASSGLAGYQYF. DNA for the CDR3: TGTGCCAGCAGCGGACTAGCGGGGTACCAGTACTTC. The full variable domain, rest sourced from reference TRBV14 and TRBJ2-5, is EAGVTQFPSHSVIEKGQTVTLRCDPISGHDNLYWYRRVMGKEIKFLLHFVKESKQDESGMPNNRFLAERTGGTYSTLKVQPAELEDSGVYFCASSGLAGYQYFGPGTRLLVL.

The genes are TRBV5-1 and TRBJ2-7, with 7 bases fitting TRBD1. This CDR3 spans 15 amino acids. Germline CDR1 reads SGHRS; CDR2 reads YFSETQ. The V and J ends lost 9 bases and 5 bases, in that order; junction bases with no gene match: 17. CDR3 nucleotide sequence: TGCGCCACCAGGTTCGGGCCGACAGGGCTGGACGAGCAGTACTTC. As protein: CATRFGPTGLDEQYF.

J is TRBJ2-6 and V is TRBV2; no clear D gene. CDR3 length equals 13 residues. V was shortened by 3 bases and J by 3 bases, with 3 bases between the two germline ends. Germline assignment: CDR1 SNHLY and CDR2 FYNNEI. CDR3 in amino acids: CASSDSGANVLTF. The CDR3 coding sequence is TGTGCCAGCAGTGATAGTGGGGCCAACGTCCTGACTTTC.

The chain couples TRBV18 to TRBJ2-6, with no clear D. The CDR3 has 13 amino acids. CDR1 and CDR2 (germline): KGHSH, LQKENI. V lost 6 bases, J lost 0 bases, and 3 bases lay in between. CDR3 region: CASSASGANVLTF. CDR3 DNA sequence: TGTGCCAGCTCGGCCTCTGGGGCCAACGTCCTGACTTTC.

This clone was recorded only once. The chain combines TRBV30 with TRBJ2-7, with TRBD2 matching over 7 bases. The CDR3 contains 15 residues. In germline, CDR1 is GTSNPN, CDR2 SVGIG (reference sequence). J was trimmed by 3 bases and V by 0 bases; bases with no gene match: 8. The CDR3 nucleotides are TGTGCCTGGAGTGTACGGGGAGGGACCCTCTACGAGCAGTACTTC. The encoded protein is CAWSVRGGTLYEQYF.

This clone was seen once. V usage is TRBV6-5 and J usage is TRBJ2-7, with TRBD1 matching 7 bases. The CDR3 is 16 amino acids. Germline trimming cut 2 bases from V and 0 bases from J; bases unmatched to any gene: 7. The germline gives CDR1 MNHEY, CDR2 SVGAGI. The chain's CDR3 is CASSYGQGVLSYEQYF. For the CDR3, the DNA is TGTGCCAGCAGTTACGGGCAGGGGGTGCTCTCCTACGAGCAGTACTTC.

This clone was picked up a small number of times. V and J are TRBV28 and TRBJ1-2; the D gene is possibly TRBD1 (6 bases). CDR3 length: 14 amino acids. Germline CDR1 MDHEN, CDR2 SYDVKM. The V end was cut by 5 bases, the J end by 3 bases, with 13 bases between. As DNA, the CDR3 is TGTGCCAGCAGTGCCGCAGGGGTTGACTATGGCTACACCTTC. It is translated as CASSAAGVDYGYTF.

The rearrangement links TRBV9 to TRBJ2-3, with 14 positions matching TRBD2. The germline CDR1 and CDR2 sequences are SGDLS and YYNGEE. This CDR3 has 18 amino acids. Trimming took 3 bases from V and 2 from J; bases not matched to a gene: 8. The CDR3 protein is CASSAGTSGGLLTDTQYF. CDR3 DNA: TGTGCCAGCAGCGCCGGGACTAGCGGGGGACTCCTCACAGATACGCAGTATTTT.

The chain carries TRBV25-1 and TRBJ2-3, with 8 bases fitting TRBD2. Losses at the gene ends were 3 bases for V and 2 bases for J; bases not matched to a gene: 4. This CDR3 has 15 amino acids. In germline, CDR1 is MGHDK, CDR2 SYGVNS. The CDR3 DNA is TGTGCCAGCAGTGACAGCGGGGGCTACACAGATACGCAGTATTTT. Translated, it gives CASSDSGGYTDTQYF.

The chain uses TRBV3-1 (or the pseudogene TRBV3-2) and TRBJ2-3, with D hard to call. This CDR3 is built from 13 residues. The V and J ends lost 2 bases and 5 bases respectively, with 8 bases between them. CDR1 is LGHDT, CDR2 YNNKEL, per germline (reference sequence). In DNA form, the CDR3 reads TGTGCCAGCAGCCAACCATTTAGAGATACGCAGTATTTT. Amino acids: CASSQPFRDTQYF.

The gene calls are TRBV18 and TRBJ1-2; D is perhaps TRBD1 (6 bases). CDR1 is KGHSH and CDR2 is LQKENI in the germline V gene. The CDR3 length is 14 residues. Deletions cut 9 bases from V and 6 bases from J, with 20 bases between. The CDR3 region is CASTQGTGIDGYTF. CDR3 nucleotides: TGTGCCAGTACTCAAGGTACAGGGATCGATGGCTACACCTTC.

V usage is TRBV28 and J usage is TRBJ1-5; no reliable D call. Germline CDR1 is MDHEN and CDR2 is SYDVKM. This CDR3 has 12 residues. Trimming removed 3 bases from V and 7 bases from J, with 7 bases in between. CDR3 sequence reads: CASSLSVQPQHF. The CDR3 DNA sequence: TGTGCCAGCAGTTTGAGTGTGCAGCCCCAGCATTTT.

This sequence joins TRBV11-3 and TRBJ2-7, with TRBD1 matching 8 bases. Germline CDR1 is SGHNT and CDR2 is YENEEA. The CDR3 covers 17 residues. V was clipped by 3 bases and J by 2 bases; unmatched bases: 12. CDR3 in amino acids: CASSFQGAIQLTYEQYF. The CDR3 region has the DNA TGTGCCAGCAGCTTCCAGGGGGCCATCCAATTGACCTACGAGCAGTACTTC.

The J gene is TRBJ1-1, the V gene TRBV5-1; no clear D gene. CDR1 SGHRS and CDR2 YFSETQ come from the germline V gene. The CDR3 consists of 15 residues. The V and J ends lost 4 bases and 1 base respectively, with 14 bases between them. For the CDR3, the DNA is TGCGCCAGCAGCCTCCTCGCGAGGGAGAACACTGAAGCTTTCTTT. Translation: CASSLLARENTEAFF. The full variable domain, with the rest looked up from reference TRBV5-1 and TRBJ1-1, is KAGVTQTPRYLIKTRGQQVTLSCSPISGHRSVSWYQQTPGQGLQFLFEYFSETQRNKGNFPGRFSGRQFSNSRSEMNVSTLELGDSALYLCASSLLARENTEAFFGQGTRLTVV.

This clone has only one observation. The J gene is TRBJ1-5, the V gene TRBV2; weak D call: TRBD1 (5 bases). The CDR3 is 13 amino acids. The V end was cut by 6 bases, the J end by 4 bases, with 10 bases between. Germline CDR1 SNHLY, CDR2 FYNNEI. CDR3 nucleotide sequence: TGTGCCAGCAGGCAGGGTTGGAATCAGCCCCAGCATTTT. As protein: CASRQGWNQPQHF.

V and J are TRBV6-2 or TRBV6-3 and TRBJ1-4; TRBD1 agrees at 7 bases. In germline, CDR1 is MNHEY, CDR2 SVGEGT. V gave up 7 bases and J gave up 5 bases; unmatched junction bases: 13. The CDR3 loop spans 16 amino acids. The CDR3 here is CASTPYRDRVNEKLFF. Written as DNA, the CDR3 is TGTGCCAGCACCCCCTACCGAGACAGGGTAAATGAAAAACTGTTTTTT.

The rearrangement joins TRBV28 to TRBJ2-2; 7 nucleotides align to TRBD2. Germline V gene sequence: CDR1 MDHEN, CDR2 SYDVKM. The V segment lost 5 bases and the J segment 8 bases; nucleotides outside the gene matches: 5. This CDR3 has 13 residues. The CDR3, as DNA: TGTGCCAGCAGTCTCCAACTAGCGGGGGAGCTGTTTTTT. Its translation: CASSLQLAGELFF.

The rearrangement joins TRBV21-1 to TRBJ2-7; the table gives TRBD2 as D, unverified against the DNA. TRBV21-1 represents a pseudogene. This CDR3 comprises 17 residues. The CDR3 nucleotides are TGTGCCAGCAGCAAAAAGACTAGCGGGGGACCAGACTACGAGCAGTACTTC. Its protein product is CASSKKTSGGPDYEQYF.

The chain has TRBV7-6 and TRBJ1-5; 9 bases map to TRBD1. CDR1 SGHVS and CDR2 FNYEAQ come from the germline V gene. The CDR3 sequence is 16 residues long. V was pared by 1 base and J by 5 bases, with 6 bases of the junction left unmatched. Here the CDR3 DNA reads TGTGCCAGCAGCTTAGAGGGGGGACAGGGAGATCAGCCCCAGCATTTT. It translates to CASSLEGGQGDQPQHF. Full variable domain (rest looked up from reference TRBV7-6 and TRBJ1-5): GAGVSQSPRYKVTKRGQDVALRCDPISGHVSLYWYRQALGQGPEFLTYFNYEAQQDKSGLPNDRFSAERPEGSISTLTIQRTEQRDSAMYRCASSLEGGQGDQPQHFGDGTRLSIL.

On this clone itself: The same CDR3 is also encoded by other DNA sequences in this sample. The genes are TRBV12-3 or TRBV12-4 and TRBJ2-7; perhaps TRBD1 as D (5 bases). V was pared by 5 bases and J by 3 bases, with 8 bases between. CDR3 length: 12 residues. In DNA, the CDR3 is TGTGCCAGCAGTCTGCAGGGCTACGAGCAGTACTTC. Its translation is CASSLQGYEQYF.

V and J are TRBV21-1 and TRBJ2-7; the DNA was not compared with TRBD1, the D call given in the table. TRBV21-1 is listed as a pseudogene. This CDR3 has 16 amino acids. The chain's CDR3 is CASSKSEGQGAYEQYF. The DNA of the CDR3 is TGTGCCAGCAGCAAAAGTGAGGGACAGGGAGCCTACGAGCAGTACTTC.

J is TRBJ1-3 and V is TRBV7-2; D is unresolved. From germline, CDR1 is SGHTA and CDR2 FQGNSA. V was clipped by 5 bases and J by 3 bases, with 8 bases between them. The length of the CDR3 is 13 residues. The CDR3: CASSQNIGNTIYF. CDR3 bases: TGTGCCAGCAGCCAGAATATTGGAAACACCATATATTTT. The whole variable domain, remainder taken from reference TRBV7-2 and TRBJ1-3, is GAGVSQSPSNKVTEKGKDVELRCDPISGHTALYWYRQSLGQGLEFLIYFQGNSAPDKSGLPSDRFSAERTGGSVSTLTIQRTQQEDSAVYLCASSQNIGNTIYFGEGSWLTVV.

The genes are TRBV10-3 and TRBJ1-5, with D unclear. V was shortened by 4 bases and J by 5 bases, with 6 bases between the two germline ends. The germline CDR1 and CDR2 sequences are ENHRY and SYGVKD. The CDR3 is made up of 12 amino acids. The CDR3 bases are TGTGCCATCAGTGGAACGGATCAGCCCCAGCATTTT. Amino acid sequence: CAISGTDQPQHF.

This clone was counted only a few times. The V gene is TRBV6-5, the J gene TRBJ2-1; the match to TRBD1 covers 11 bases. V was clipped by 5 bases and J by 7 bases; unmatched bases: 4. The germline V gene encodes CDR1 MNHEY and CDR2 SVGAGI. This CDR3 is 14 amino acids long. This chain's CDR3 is CASSPDRGLNEQFF. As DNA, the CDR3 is TGTGCCAGCAGTCCGGACAGGGGGCTGAATGAGCAGTTCTTC.

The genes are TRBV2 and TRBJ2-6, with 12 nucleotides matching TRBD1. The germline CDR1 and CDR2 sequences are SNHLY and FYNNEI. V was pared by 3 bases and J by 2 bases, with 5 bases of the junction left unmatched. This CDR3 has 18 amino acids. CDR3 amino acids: CASSDPGTGGAGANVLTF. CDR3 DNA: TGTGCCAGCAGTGACCCCGGGACAGGGGGCGCTGGGGCCAACGTCCTGACTTTC.